This record covers a single T cell receptor (beta chain). The data derive from a study of blood T cell repertoires in COVID-19. Generated by immunoSEQ multiplex PCR, the TCRdb table keeps only in-frame clones and is missing some. The profile shows about 190,000 clones, around four fifths of them singletons. The germline V gene has CDR1 LGHDT and CDR2 YNNKEL (reference sequence). V shed 4 bases, J shed 5 bases, and the junction held 7 bases outside the gene matches. The CDR3 runs 15 residues. The sample taken for sequencing was peripheral blood. J is TRBJ2-3 and V is TRBV3-1 (or the pseudogene TRBV3-2), with TRBD1 matching over 9 bases. This TCR derives from a woman in her 40s with acute or convalescent COVID-19. The CDR3 coding sequence is TGTGCCAGCAGCCCCTGGACAGGGGATAAAGATACGCAGTATTTT. This translates into CASSPWTGDKDTQYF.